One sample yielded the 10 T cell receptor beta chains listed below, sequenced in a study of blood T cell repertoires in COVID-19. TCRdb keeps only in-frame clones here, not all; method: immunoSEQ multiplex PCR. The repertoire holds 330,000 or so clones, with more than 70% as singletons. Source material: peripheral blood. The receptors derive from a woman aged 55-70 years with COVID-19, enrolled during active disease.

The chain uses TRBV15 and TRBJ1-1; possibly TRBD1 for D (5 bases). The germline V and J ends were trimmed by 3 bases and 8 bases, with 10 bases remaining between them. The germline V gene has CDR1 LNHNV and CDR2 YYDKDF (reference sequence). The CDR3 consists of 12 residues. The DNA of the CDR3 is TGTGCCACCAGCAGCTCAGGGCGAGAAGCTTTCTTT. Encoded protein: CATSSSGREAFF.

CDR3 residues: CASSSRDPGQGGEQYF. CDR3 bases: TGTGCCAGCAGCTCCAGAGACCCGGGACAGGGAGGCGAGCAGTACTTC. J is TRBJ2-7 and V is TRBV7-8; 9 positions match TRBD1. The trim removed 4 bases at V and 6 bases at J, leaving 13 bases unmatched. In germline, CDR1 is SGHVS, CDR2 FQNEAQ. The CDR3 sequence is 16 residues long.

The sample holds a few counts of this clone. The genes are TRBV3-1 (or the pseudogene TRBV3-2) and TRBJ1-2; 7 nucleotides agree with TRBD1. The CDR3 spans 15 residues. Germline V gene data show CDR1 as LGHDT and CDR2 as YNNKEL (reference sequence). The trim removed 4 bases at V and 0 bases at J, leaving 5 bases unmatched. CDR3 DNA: TGTGCCAGCAGCCCCTCTGACAGGGCTAACTATGGCTACACCTTC. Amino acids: CASSPSDRANYGYTF.

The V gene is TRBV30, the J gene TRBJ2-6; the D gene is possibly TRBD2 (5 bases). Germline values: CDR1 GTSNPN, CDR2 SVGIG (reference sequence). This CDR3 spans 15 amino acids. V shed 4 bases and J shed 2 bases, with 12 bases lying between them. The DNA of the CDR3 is TGTGCCTGGACCTCATACGGGGCTGGGGCCAACGTCCTGACTTTC. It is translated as CAWTSYGAGANVLTF.

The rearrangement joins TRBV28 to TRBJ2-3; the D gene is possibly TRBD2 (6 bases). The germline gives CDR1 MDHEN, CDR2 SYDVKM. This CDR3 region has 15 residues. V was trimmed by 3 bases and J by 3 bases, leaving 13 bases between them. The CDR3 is CASSFGGAGTDTQYF. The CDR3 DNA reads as TGTGCCAGCAGTTTTGGAGGGGCGGGGACAGATACGCAGTATTTT.

Here the CDR3 reads CASSPVAGGSLDTQYF. CDR3 bases: TGTGCCAGTAGTCCTGTCGCGGGGGGATCTTTAGATACGCAGTATTTT. The chain carries TRBV19 and TRBJ2-3, with TRBD2 identical over 8 bases. Unmatched junction bases numbered 12, after V lost 5 bases and J lost 5 bases. The germline V gene encodes CDR1 LNHDA and CDR2 SQIVND (reference sequence). This CDR3 has 16 amino acids.

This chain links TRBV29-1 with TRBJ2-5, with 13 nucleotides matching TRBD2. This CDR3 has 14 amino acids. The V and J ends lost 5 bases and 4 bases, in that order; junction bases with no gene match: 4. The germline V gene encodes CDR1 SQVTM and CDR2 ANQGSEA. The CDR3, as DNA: TGCAGCGTTACGGGACTAGCGGGGCCAGAGACCCAGTACTTC. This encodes CSVTGLAGPETQYF. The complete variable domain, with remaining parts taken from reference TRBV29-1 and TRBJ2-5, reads SAVISQKPSRDICQRGTSLTIQCQVDSQVTMMFWYRQQPGQSLTLIATANQGSEATYESGFVIDKFPISRPNLTFSTLTVSNMSPEDSSIYLCSVTGLAGPETQYFGPGTRLLVL.

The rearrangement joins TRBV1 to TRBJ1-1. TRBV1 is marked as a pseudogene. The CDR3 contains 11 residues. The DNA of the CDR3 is TGCACCAGCAGCCCGTGCACTGAAGCTTTCTTT. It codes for CTSSPCTEAFF.

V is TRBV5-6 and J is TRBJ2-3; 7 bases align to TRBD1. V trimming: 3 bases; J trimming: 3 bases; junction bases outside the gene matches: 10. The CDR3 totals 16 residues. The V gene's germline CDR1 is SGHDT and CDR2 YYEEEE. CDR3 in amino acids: CASSSETGTRTDTQYF. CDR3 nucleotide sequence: TGTGCCAGCAGCTCCGAGACAGGGACCCGGACAGATACGCAGTATTTT.

The CDR3 coding sequence is TGTGCCAGCAGCCCGCGCGACAGGGCGGGAACCTCTGGAAACACCATATATTTT. The encoded protein is CASSPRDRAGTSGNTIYF. The genes are TRBV9 and TRBJ1-3; TRBD1 agrees at 7 bases. Germline V gives CDR1 SGDLS, CDR2 YYNGEE. This CDR3 spans 18 amino acids. V lost 4 bases, J lost 0 bases, and 13 bases stayed unmatched.